The clone carrying this T cell receptor beta chain was detected only a few times. Its cognate antigen is unknown. This entry is derived from a study of T-cell memory formation after mild COVID-19. Study results and caveats: The pre-infection memory compartment contained some responding clones, suggesting cross-reactive memory joined.

Each CDR3 protein is one row after TCRdb ran MiXCR on the 5' RACE reads. There are some 300,000 distinct CDR3 sequences in the sample; roughly a fifth occur only once, and approximately 21% lies in the top ten. Trimming took off 1 base at V and 2 bases at J, with 6 bases between the two ends. This CDR3 has 14 residues. Germline CDR1 MDHEN, CDR2 SYDVKM. The rearrangement uses TRBV28 and TRBJ1-3; D gene unclear. This receptor was identified in a man younger than 35 who had mild COVID-19 (a few samples of this study predate the infection). Cell type and time point are not known. Sequencing was carried out using PBMCs or a T cell subset sorted from them (not recorded which). As DNA, the CDR3 is TGTGCCAGCAGTTTATCGGTTACTGGAAACACCATATATTTT. This codes for CASSLSVTGNTIYF.